These T cell receptor beta chains were read from a single sample in a study of cytomegalovirus exposure and HLA in healthy donors. Produced via immunoSEQ multiplex PCR; TCRdb's table is partial and in-frame only. The data hold 100,000 to 150,000 clones, with about 94% observed a single time. Sequences were obtained from PBMCs. These receptor sequences come from a woman aged 18-29 years in good health and CMV-seronegative. The CDR3 runs from the conserved cysteine through the conserved F or W. The order of the fields is clone size, J gene, D gene, V gene, CDR3 DNA, CDR3 protein. The D gene is left open where the match is weak. Not every row has a clone size; where given, it reads once, few, many or a size class.

clone size: NA
J gene: TRBJ2-7
D gene: TRBD1
V gene: TRBV19
CDR3 DNA: TGTGCCAGTAGCACGACAGGGTTTCACTACGAGCAGTACTTC
CDR3 protein: CASSTTGFHYEQYF

clone size: NA
J gene: TRBJ2-3
D gene: NA
V gene: TRBV2
CDR3 DNA: TGTGCCAGCAGTGGCGGTCCGGGAGAGGACACAGATACGCAGTATTTT
CDR3 protein: CASSGGPGEDTDTQYF

clone size: NA
J gene: TRBJ2-5
D gene: TRBD2
V gene: TRBV5-4
CDR3 DNA: TGTGCCAGCAGCATAGCGGGGGTCACGGTGGAGACCCAGTACTTC
CDR3 protein: CASSIAGVTVETQYF

clone size: NA
J gene: TRBJ1-5
D gene: TRBD1
V gene: TRBV28
CDR3 DNA: TGTGCCAGCAGGAGGACAGGGGGAAGGAACAATCAGCCCCAGCATTTT
CDR3 protein: CASRRTGGRNNQPQHF

clone size: NA
J gene: TRBJ1-4
D gene: NA
V gene: TRBV28
CDR3 DNA: TGTGCCACAGCAGGGGTGGGTGAAAAACTGTTTTTT
CDR3 protein: CATAGVGEKLFF

clone size: NA
J gene: TRBJ2-5
D gene: TRBD1
V gene: TRBV13
CDR3 DNA: TGTGCCAGCAGTCCAACAGGGGAGGAGACCCAGTACTTC
CDR3 protein: CASSPTGEETQYF

clone size: NA
J gene: TRBJ1-4
D gene: NA
V gene: TRBV2
CDR3 DNA: TGTGCCAGCAGTGAAGGAGTTCCCTATGAAAAACTGTTTTTT
CDR3 protein: CASSEGVPYEKLFF

clone size: NA
J gene: TRBJ1-1
D gene: NA
V gene: TRBV9
CDR3 DNA: TGTGCCAGCAGCGTAAGGGGATTTGGCACTGAAGCTTTCTTT
CDR3 protein: CASSVRGFGTEAFF

clone size: NA
J gene: TRBJ1-2
D gene: NA
V gene: TRBV5-1
CDR3 DNA: TGCGCCAGCAGCTTGGCCTTCTCGGGGACTAACTATGGCTACACCTTC
CDR3 protein: CASSLAFSGTNYGYTF

clone size: NA
J gene: TRBJ2-1
D gene: NA
V gene: TRBV19
CDR3 DNA: TGTGCCAGCCGAGTCGGAGGGGGCGGTTCCAATGAGCAGTTCTTC
CDR3 protein: CASRVGGGGSNEQFF

clone size: NA
J gene: TRBJ2-5
D gene: NA
V gene: TRBV20-1
CDR3 DNA: TGCAGTGCTGAGGCTCAAGAGACCCAGTACTTC
CDR3 protein: CSAEAQETQYF

clone size: NA
J gene: TRBJ1-3
D gene: NA
V gene: TRBV14
CDR3 DNA: TGTGCCAGCAGCCCGACGCGACTCAGCTCTGGAAACACCATATATTTT
CDR3 protein: CASSPTRLSSGNTIYF

clone size: NA
J gene: TRBJ1-3
D gene: NA
V gene: TRBV30
CDR3 DNA: TGTGCCTGGAGTGTCACATCCTCTGGAAACACCATATATTTT
CDR3 protein: CAWSVTSSGNTIYF

clone size: NA
J gene: TRBJ2-7
D gene: TRBD2
V gene: TRBV4-2
CDR3 DNA: TGTGCCAGCAGCCCCGGGGTAGCGGGGCCCCCGGGCGAGCAGTACTTC
CDR3 protein: CASSPGVAGPPGEQYF

clone size: NA
J gene: TRBJ2-7
D gene: TRBD2
V gene: TRBV6-5
CDR3 DNA: TGTGCCACCCGGGAGGTGCCCTACGAGCAGTACTTC
CDR3 protein: CATREVPYEQYF

clone size: NA
J gene: TRBJ2-7
D gene: NA
V gene: TRBV10-3
CDR3 DNA: TGTGCCATCAGTGACCAACACAGCTCCTACGAGCAGTACTTC
CDR3 protein: CAISDQHSSYEQYF

clone size: NA
J gene: TRBJ1-1
D gene: NA
V gene: TRBV20-1
CDR3 DNA: TGCAGTGCTAGGGGCAGGGAGGGTGCTTTCTTT
CDR3 protein: CSARGREGAFF

clone size: NA
J gene: TRBJ2-7
D gene: TRBD1
V gene: TRBV2
CDR3 DNA: TGTGCCAGCAGTGGAGGGGACAGGGGAATATCGGATCGGGAGCAGTACTTC
CDR3 protein: CASSGGDRGISDREQYF

clone size: NA
J gene: TRBJ1-2
D gene: TRBD1
V gene: TRBV9
CDR3 DNA: TGTGCCAGCAGCGTAGGCCAGGGGGCGTATGGCTACACCTTC
CDR3 protein: CASSVGQGAYGYTF

clone size: NA
J gene: TRBJ2-1
D gene: TRBD1
V gene: TRBV10-1
CDR3 DNA: TGCGCCAGCAGTCCGGGACAGACACGGATCGAGCAGTTCTTC
CDR3 protein: CASSPGQTRIEQFF

clone size: once
J gene: TRBJ1-2
D gene: NA
V gene: TRBV7-2
CDR3 DNA: TGTGCCAGCAGCTTATCGGCCAGGTCGGGCTACACCTTC
CDR3 protein: CASSLSARSGYTF

clone size: NA
J gene: TRBJ2-7
D gene: NA
V gene: TRBV6-4
CDR3 DNA: TGTGCCAGCAGTGACTGGTCGGGAGAACCCTCCTACGAGCAGTACTTC
CDR3 protein: CASSDWSGEPSYEQYF

clone size: once
J gene: TRBJ2-1
D gene: TRBD2
V gene: TRBV19
CDR3 DNA: TGTGCCAGTACAGGGACTAGAGGAATCGATGAGCAGTTCTTC
CDR3 protein: CASTGTRGIDEQFF

clone size: NA
J gene: TRBJ1-1
D gene: NA
V gene: TRBV28
CDR3 DNA: TGTGCCAGCAGTTTACTTAGGGGCGGGAACACTGAAGCTTTCTTT
CDR3 protein: CASSLLRGGNTEAFF

clone size: NA
J gene: TRBJ1-5
D gene: NA
V gene: TRBV18
CDR3 DNA: TGTGCCAGCTCACTACGGGGGAGCAATCAGCCCCAGCATTTT
CDR3 protein: CASSLRGSNQPQHF

clone size: NA
J gene: TRBJ1-1
D gene: TRBD1
V gene: TRBV27
CDR3 DNA: TGTGCCAGCAGTTTATATGGGACAGGGAGGGAGAGCACTGAAGCTTTCTTT
CDR3 protein: CASSLYGTGRESTEAFF

clone size: NA
J gene: TRBJ1-1
D gene: NA
V gene: TRBV19
CDR3 DNA: TGTGCCAGTAGCTCAAGGGAGGGGATGAACACTGAAGCTTTCTTT
CDR3 protein: CASSSREGMNTEAFF

clone size: NA
J gene: TRBJ2-3
D gene: TRBD2
V gene: TRBV10-3
CDR3 DNA: TGTGCCATCAGTGATGGACTAGCGGGAAGAGGTAGCACAGATACGCAGTATTTT
CDR3 protein: CAISDGLAGRGSTDTQYF

clone size: NA
J gene: TRBJ1-5
D gene: NA
V gene: TRBV6-1
CDR3 DNA: TGTGCCAGCATTAAAGAACTCAATCAGCCCCAGCATTTT
CDR3 protein: CASIKELNQPQHF

clone size: NA
J gene: TRBJ1-4
D gene: TRBD1
V gene: TRBV2
CDR3 DNA: TGTGCCAGCAGTGTAGCCCAAGGGACAGCAACTAATGAAAAACTGTTTTTT
CDR3 protein: CASSVAQGTATNEKLFF

clone size: NA
J gene: TRBJ2-7
D gene: TRBD2
V gene: TRBV5-1
CDR3 DNA: TGCGCCAGCAGAGGTAGGCGGGAGGGGACCTACGAGCAGTACTTC
CDR3 protein: CASRGRREGTYEQYF

clone size: once
J gene: TRBJ2-2
D gene: NA
V gene: TRBV4-1
CDR3 DNA: TGCGCCAGCAGCCAGGGGGACTTTTACACCGGGGAGCTGTTTTTT
CDR3 protein: CASSQGDFYTGELFF

clone size: NA
J gene: TRBJ1-5
D gene: NA
V gene: TRBV4-2
CDR3 DNA: TGTGCCAGCAGGTTGGACACCAATCAGCCCCAGCATTTT
CDR3 protein: CASRLDTNQPQHF

clone size: few
J gene: TRBJ2-5
D gene: NA
V gene: TRBV5-4
CDR3 DNA: TGTGCCAGCAGCTTGGAGGGGCGGCAAGAGACCCAGTACTTC
CDR3 protein: CASSLEGRQETQYF

clone size: NA
J gene: TRBJ2-5
D gene: NA
V gene: TRBV15
CDR3 DNA: TGTGCCACCAGCAGGGGCTGGGGAGCGGAGTACCAAGAGACCCAGTACTTC
CDR3 protein: CATSRGWGAEYQETQYF

clone size: once
J gene: TRBJ1-2
D gene: TRBD1
V gene: TRBV10-3
CDR3 DNA: TGTGCCATCAGTGCCGGGACAGGACTCTATGGCTACACCTTC
CDR3 protein: CAISAGTGLYGYTF

clone size: NA
J gene: TRBJ1-4
D gene: TRBD1
V gene: TRBV30
CDR3 DNA: TGTGCCTGGAGTGTAAGGGGACAGGGTGGTGAAAAACTGTTTTTT
CDR3 protein: CAWSVRGQGGEKLFF

clone size: NA
J gene: TRBJ2-7
D gene: TRBD2
V gene: TRBV5-1
CDR3 DNA: TGCGCCAGCAGCCCGGAACTAGCGGGAATATTGTACGAGCAGTACTTC
CDR3 protein: CASSPELAGILYEQYF

clone size: NA
J gene: TRBJ2-1
D gene: NA
V gene: TRBV29-1
CDR3 DNA: TGCAGCGTCCTAACCGTCGGGGGTGAGCAGTTCTTC
CDR3 protein: CSVLTVGGEQFF

clone size: NA
J gene: TRBJ1-4
D gene: NA
V gene: TRBV6-1
CDR3 DNA: TGTGCCAGTGATCGGGGGGCATTGAATGAAAAACTGTTTTTT
CDR3 protein: CASDRGALNEKLFF

clone size: once
J gene: TRBJ2-2
D gene: NA
V gene: TRBV28
CDR3 DNA: TGTGCCAGCAGTTTATATTTGGAGCCCGGGGAGCTGTTTTTT
CDR3 protein: CASSLYLEPGELFF

clone size: NA
J gene: TRBJ2-5
D gene: NA
V gene: TRBV4-1
CDR3 DNA: TGCGCCAGCAGCGGTTCCCGAGGGGAGACCCAGTACTTC
CDR3 protein: CASSGSRGETQYF